Below, 27 T cell receptor beta chains from the same sample are listed, as sequenced in a study of blood T cells in healthy people across ages. Primers used in a second PCR of roughly 6 to 11 cycles were a sample-barcoded 5' primer and a J-beta primer mix. A single record per CDR3 protein comes from TCRdb applying MiXCR to the 5' RACE reads. The sample records roughly 700,000 distinct CDR3 sequences, 49% being singletons. Sequenced: blood. The receptor set was obtained from a woman aged 55-70 years in good health.

This clonotype was picked up one time. The junction departs from germline at one end; a sequencing error may be responsible. V and J are TRBV5-5 and TRBJ1-3, with 7 nucleotides matching TRBD1. The CDR3 loop spans 15 amino acids. CDR1 and CDR2 (germline): SGHKS, YYEKEE (reference sequence). For the CDR3, the DNA is TGTGTCAGCAGCTTATGGGGACAGACCACAGGCACCATATATTTT. This codes for CVSSLWGQTTGTIYF.

This clonotype has just a few counts. The rearrangement links TRBV20-1 to TRBJ1-1; a possible D gene is TRBD1 (5 bases). Germline loops: CDR1 DFQATT, CDR2 SNEGSKA (reference sequence). The CDR3 length is 12 residues. V shed 5 bases and J shed 5 bases, with 12 bases lying between them. CDR3 nucleotide sequence: TGCAGTGCTCGGGCAGGGAAGACTGAAGCTTTCTTT. It translates to CSARAGKTEAFF.

This clonotype has more than one count but fewer than ten. The genes are TRBV7-2 and TRBJ2-5; 10 bases fit TRBD2. Germline lookup yields CDR1 SGHTA and CDR2 FQGNSA. CDR3 length: 15 amino acids. Trimming at V came to 7 bases and at J to 5 bases, leaving 10 bases not matched to a gene. CDR3: CASTPSGSPGETQYF. The DNA of the CDR3 is TGTGCCAGCACCCCTAGCGGGAGCCCCGGGGAGACCCAGTACTTC.

There are a few counts of this clonotype. The V call is TRBV29-1, the J call TRBJ2-2; D possibly matches TRBD1 or TRBD2 (5 bases each). Germline V CDR1 and CDR2: SQVTM, ANQGSEA. Trimming shortened V by 3 bases and J by 5 bases, and 10 bases separated the two germline ends. The CDR3 consists of 13 residues. The CDR3 coding sequence is TGCAGCGTTGAGGGGCTAGCTACCGGGGAGCTGTTTTTT. It encodes CSVEGLATGELFF.

This clonotype was recorded many times. The chain carries TRBV6-5 and TRBJ2-1; D perhaps matches TRBD1 (5 bases). Trimming left V 4 bases short and J 5 bases short, with 9 bases between. This CDR3 region has 13 residues. Germline CDR1 reads MNHEY; CDR2 reads SVGAGI. The CDR3 bases are TGTGCCAGCAGTTTCAGGGAAGACAATGAGCAGTTCTTC. Translation: CASSFREDNEQFF.

The chain links TRBV20-1 to TRBJ2-3; TRBD1 matches at 10 bases. Germline-derived CDR1 and CDR2 are DFQATT and SNEGSKA (reference sequence). The CDR3 length is 20 residues. J was trimmed by 3 bases and V by 0 bases; bases with no gene match: 18. The DNA for the CDR3 is TGCAGTGCTAGAGATCCGTCATTGATTACCCGACAGGGGGCGACAGATACGCAGTATTTT. It yields the protein CSARDPSLITRQGATDTQYF.

This clonotype was counted a few times. The rearrangement uses TRBV7-2 and TRBJ1-2; 10 nucleotides match TRBD1. With 5 bases clipped from V and 6 bases from J, the junction kept 9 bases outside the gene matches. The CDR3 extends over 15 amino acids. Germline V CDR1 and CDR2: SGHTA, FQGNSA. The CDR3 loop reads CASSLFGQGEDGYTF. CDR3 DNA sequence: TGTGCCAGCAGCCTCTTCGGACAGGGGGAAGATGGCTACACCTTC.

This clonotype was seen a handful of times. This chain joins TRBV15 and TRBJ2-1; TRBD1 matches at 11 bases. CDR3 length: 15 residues. Trimming cost V 5 bases and J 9 bases; bases outside gene matches: 9. The V gene's germline CDR1 is LNHNV and CDR2 YYDKDF (reference sequence). CDR3 in DNA: TGTGCCACCAGCTTGGGCGGGACAGGGGGTACTGAGCAGTTCTTC. Translated, it gives CATSLGGTGGTEQFF.

This clonotype showed up just a few times. For the CDR3, the DNA is TGCAGTGCGTGGCGAGATGGCTACACCTTC. Translated: CSAWRDGYTF. The chain is built from TRBV20-1 and TRBJ1-2, with no clear D. Germline lookup yields CDR1 DFQATT and CDR2 SNEGSKA (reference sequence). The CDR3 has 10 amino acids. The germline V and J ends were trimmed by 6 bases and 6 bases, with 8 bases remaining between them.

This clonotype was counted at least ten times. This chain joins TRBV29-1 and TRBJ2-7, with 9 bases lining up with TRBD1. With 4 bases clipped from V and 4 bases from J, the junction kept 5 bases outside the gene matches. This CDR3 is 13 amino acids long. Germline V lookup: CDR1 SQVTM, CDR2 ANQGSEA. The chain's CDR3 is CSVGNRGRYEQYF. The CDR3 region has the DNA TGCAGCGTTGGAAACAGGGGGCGGTACGAGCAGTACTTC.

This clonotype was recorded once. The genes are TRBV28 and TRBJ2-1; D is possibly TRBD2 (6 bases). V lost 10 bases to trimming and J lost 6 bases, with 22 bases between them. Germline V gene data show CDR1 as MDHEN and CDR2 as SYDVKM. The CDR3 totals 15 residues. In DNA form, the CDR3 reads TGTGCCACCAGGACGGCGGGATTAGGGTTCAATGAGCAGTTCTTC. This translates into CATRTAGLGFNEQFF.

This clonotype came up a few times. This sequence joins TRBV28 and TRBJ1-2; D call uncertain. Trimming shortened V by 5 bases and J by 4 bases, and 14 bases separated the two germline ends. Germline values: CDR1 MDHEN, CDR2 SYDVKM. This CDR3 spans 14 amino acids. CDR3 sequence (DNA): TGTGCCAGCAGTACTGCCGATGAAGCCTATGGCTACACCTTC. Residues: CASSTADEAYGYTF.

The chain is built from TRBV2 and TRBJ1-6; 10 bases map to TRBD1. V lost 6 bases and J lost 8; bases outside the gene matches: 4. Looked up from germline, CDR1 is SNHLY and CDR2 is FYNNEI. There are 14 residues in the CDR3. CDR3 in DNA: TGTGCCAGCAGGTCAGGGACAGGGGATTCACCCCTCCACTTT. This gives the protein CASRSGTGDSPLHF.

This clonotype appeared many times. V usage is TRBV28 and J usage is TRBJ2-7, with D possibly being TRBD2 (5 bases). Deletions cut 3 bases from V and 2 bases from J, with 11 bases between. Germline CDR1 reads MDHEN; CDR2 reads SYDVKM. The CDR3 contains 14 residues. The CDR3 bases are TGTGCCAGCAGTTTGGTTGCGGGCACCTACGAGCAGTACTTC. It encodes CASSLVAGTYEQYF.

The chain uses TRBV2 and TRBJ2-3; TRBD1 is a possible D gene (5 bases). The CDR3 runs 13 residues. The V and J ends lost 4 bases and 5 bases respectively, with 10 bases between them. The germline CDR1 and CDR2 sequences are SNHLY and FYNNEI. The CDR3 loop reads CASSVLGVDTQYF. CDR3 in DNA: TGTGCCAGCAGTGTTCTAGGGGTAGATACGCAGTATTTT.

The V call is TRBV11-2, the J call TRBJ2-2; TRBD1 matches 9 bases. V was clipped by 5 bases and J by 0 bases; unmatched bases: 10. Germline values: CDR1 SGHAT, CDR2 FQNNGV. This CDR3 is built from 18 residues. CDR3 nucleotides: TGTGCCAGCAGCCGGACCGGGACAGGGTTCGCGAACACCGGGGAGCTGTTTTTT. Translating gives CASSRTGTGFANTGELFF. Complete variable domain (other parts from reference TRBV11-2 and TRBJ2-2): EAGVAQSPRYKIIEKRQSVAFWCNPISGHATLYWYQQILGQGPKLLIQFQNNGVVDDSQLPKDRFSAERLKGVDSTLKIQPAKLEDSAVYLCASSRTGTGFANTGELFFGEGSRLTVL.

Comment on this clonotype: An end of the junction does not agree with germline; a read error may underlie this. This sequence joins TRBV20-1 and TRBJ2-5; 11 bases align to TRBD2. The CDR3 extends over 15 amino acids. CDR1 and CDR2 from the germline V gene are DFQATT and SNEGSKA (reference sequence). The CDR3 spells CSASLRLAGNNEQYF. The CDR3 DNA reads TGCAGTGCTAGTTTAAGACTAGCGGGGAACAATGAGCAGTACTTT.

Only a few counts were recorded for this clonotype. The V call is TRBV29-1, the J call TRBJ2-3; maybe TRBD2 (6 bases). The CDR3 runs to 14 residues. Trimming shortened V by 5 bases and J by 0 bases, and 12 bases separated the two germline ends. CDR1 and CDR2 (germline): SQVTM, ANQGSEA. CDR3 protein: CSVRLADSTDTQYF. The CDR3 DNA sequence: TGCAGCGTTCGATTAGCGGATAGCACAGATACGCAGTATTTT.

In the case of this clonotype: The junction differs from germline at one of its ends, possibly a read error. The gene calls are TRBV27 and TRBJ1-5, with no clear D. This CDR3 comprises 11 residues. Germline V gives CDR1 MNHEY, CDR2 SMNVEV (reference sequence). CDR3 sequence: CGSGVDQPQHF. Written as DNA, the CDR3 is TGTGGCAGCGGGGTAGATCAGCCCCAGCATTTT.

This chain joins TRBV7-2 and TRBJ2-1, with 7 bases fitting TRBD2. The CDR3 totals 14 residues. Germline V gene sequence: CDR1 SGHTA, CDR2 FQGNSA. Trimming removed 1 base from V and 9 bases from J; junction bases left unmatched: 6. The CDR3 reads CASSLGLGGSEQFF. The DNA of the CDR3 is TGTGCCAGCAGCTTAGGATTAGGCGGGAGTGAGCAGTTCTTC.

The rearrangement links TRBV18 to TRBJ2-1; TRBD2 matches 13 bases. The germline V gene encodes CDR1 KGHSH and CDR2 LQKENI. V trimming: 5 bases; J trimming: 7 bases; junction bases outside the gene matches: 11. CDR3 length: 17 residues. CDR3 nucleotide sequence: TGTGCCAGCTCATCCAGGACTAGCGGGAGCGGTGGTAATGAGCAGTTCTTC. Translated: CASSSRTSGSGGNEQFF.

The V call is TRBV25-1, the J call TRBJ2-3; 9 nucleotides match TRBD2. V shed 2 bases, J shed 6 bases, and the junction held 6 bases outside the gene matches. The CDR3 loop spans 15 amino acids. Germline assignment: CDR1 MGHDK and CDR2 SYGVNS. In DNA form, the CDR3 reads TGTGCCAGCAGTGAACCGGCGGGAGGGTTTGATACGCAGTATTTT. It specifies CASSEPAGGFDTQYF. Full variable domain (outside the CDR3, taken from reference TRBV25-1 and TRBJ2-3): EADIYQTPRYLVIGTGKKITLECSQTMGHDKMYWYQQDPGMELHLIHYSYGVNSTEKGDLSSESTVSRIRTEHFPLTLESARPSHTSQYLCASSEPAGGFDTQYFGPGTRLTVL.

The gene calls are TRBV28 and TRBJ2-4, with D perhaps TRBD2 (5 bases). CDR1 and CDR2 (germline): MDHEN, SYDVKM. The V gene lost 2 bases and the J gene lost 2 bases, with 10 bases spanning the gap. The CDR3 is 15 residues long. The CDR3 bases are TGTGCCAGCAGTTTACCGGGGTCAACCAAAAACATTCAGTACTTC. Translating it yields CASSLPGSTKNIQYF.

This clonotype showed up just a few times. V usage is TRBV12-3 or TRBV12-4 and J usage is TRBJ1-1; D is ambiguous. V shed 3 bases and J shed 9 bases, with 11 bases lying between them. There are 12 residues in the CDR3. The CDR3 loop is CASSLPGSQAFF. CDR3 DNA sequence: TGTGCCAGCAGTTTGCCGGGATCTCAAGCTTTCTTT.

The V call is TRBV3-1, the J call TRBJ2-2; TRBD1 is a possible D gene (6 bases). CDR3 length equals 15 residues. Germline CDR1 is LGHDT and CDR2 is YNNKEL (reference sequence). The V end lost 1 base, the J end lost 3 bases, and 9 bases lay between the germline ends. The CDR3 DNA follows: TGTGCCAGCAGCCAAGGGGGACACGACACCGGGGAGCTGTTTTTT. Translated, it gives CASSQGGHDTGELFF.

This clonotype was observed a handful of times. The rearrangement joins TRBV20-1 to TRBJ2-3, with D possibly TRBD2 on 5 matching bases. V was shortened by 7 bases and J by 7 bases, with 15 bases between the two germline ends. The CDR3 length is 12 residues. CDR1 and CDR2 (germline): DFQATT, SNEGSKA (reference sequence). The DNA for the CDR3 is TGCAGTGGGGGAACACAGCGGAATACGCAGTATTTT. Translation gives CSGGTQRNTQYF.

The chain uses TRBV7-9 and TRBJ2-4; D might be TRBD2 (6 bases). V was clipped by 8 bases and J by 14 bases, with 22 bases between them. Germline CDR1 is SEHNR and CDR2 is FQNEAQ (reference sequence). This CDR3 spans 13 amino acids. This CDR3 is CASASLVEGLKYF. The CDR3 bases are TGTGCCAGCGCATCGTTAGTGGAGGGGTTGAAGTACTTC. Full variable domain (missing parts from reference TRBV7-9 and TRBJ2-4): DTGVSQNPRHKITKRGQNVTFRCDPISEHNRLYWYRQTLGQGPEFLTYFQNEAQLEKSRLLSDRFSAERPKGSFSTLEIQRTEQGDSAMYLCASASLVEGLKYFGAGTRLSVL.